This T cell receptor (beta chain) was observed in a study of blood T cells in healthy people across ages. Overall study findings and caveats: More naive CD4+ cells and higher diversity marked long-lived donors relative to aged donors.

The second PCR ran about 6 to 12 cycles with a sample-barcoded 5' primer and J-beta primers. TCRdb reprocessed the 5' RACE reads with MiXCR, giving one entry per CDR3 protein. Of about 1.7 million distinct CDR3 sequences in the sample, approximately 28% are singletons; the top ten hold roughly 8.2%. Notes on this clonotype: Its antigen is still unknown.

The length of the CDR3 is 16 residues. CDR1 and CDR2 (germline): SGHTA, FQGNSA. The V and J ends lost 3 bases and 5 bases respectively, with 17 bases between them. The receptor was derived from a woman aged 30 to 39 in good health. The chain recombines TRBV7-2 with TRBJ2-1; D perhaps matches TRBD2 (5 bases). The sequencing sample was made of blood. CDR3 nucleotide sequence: TGTGCCAGCAGCTTGACTTCCGGCGGGCCCGACAATGAGCAGTTCTTC. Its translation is CASSLTSGGPDNEQFF.